The rows below give T cell receptor beta chains drawn from one sample of a study of CD8+ T cells in alopecia areata. Only in-frame clones appear in the TCRdb table, and some are missing; sequencing was by immunoSEQ multiplex PCR. Among about 90,000 clones listed, roughly 46% were seen once. The source material was CD8+ T cells sorted from blood, sampled at week 24, from a patient treated with tofacitinib. These receptors all come from a human donor with alopecia areata. Each CDR3 is given without its conserved first and last residue. Part of the rows lack a size; the others show once, few, many or a class for expanded clones.

clone_size j_call v_call cdr3_aa
. TRBJ1-2 TRBV15 ATSDRAGYGYT
. TRBJ1-2 TRBV27 ASSRRVGRPEGYT
. TRBJ1-5 TRBV19 ASSRTGGAINQPQH
. TRBJ2-7 TRBV4-1 ASSQKTSAEQY
. TRBJ1-5 TRBV25-1 ASSESGNQPQH
. TRBJ2-1 TRBV29-1 SVEGRTDYNEQF
once TRBJ2-1 TRBV4-1 ASSQDGTGYNEQF
. TRBJ2-5 TRBV7-9 ASSPTQGQETQY
. TRBJ1-1 TRBV27 ASAWGGGNTEAF
few TRBJ2-5 TRBV29-1 SVDGPTEETQY
. TRBJ2-1 TRBV4-1 ASSQIRLAGFYNEQF
. TRBJ2-3 TRBV11-2 ASSLRRGEQY
. TRBJ2-1 TRBV6-5 ASSDSSRNEQF
. TRBJ1-1 TRBV30 AWSARVGAMRNTEAF
few TRBJ2-6 TRBV11-2 ASSLPDRALT
few TRBJ2-1 TRBV5-5 ASSLDGQEQF
few TRBJ2-2 TRBV7-9 ASSRNGLANTGELF
few TRBJ2-7 TRBV7-2 ASSPPGNSYEQY